This TCR beta chain is from a study of response to subunit inactivated influenza vaccine. The CDR3 contains 16 residues. From germline, CDR1 is SEHNR and CDR2 FQNEAQ (reference sequence). V gave up 7 bases and J gave up 2 bases; unmatched junction bases: 4. One entry per CDR3 protein results from TCRdb running MiXCR on the RT-PCR reads. This table holds 500,000 to 550,000 distinct CDR3 sequences, roughly 23% found once. Another study also made use of these data, one on T cells expressing NK-cell markers. That source notes: UMI-tagged 5'RACE template switching yielded the TCR beta cDNA. Sorting of alpha-beta TCR T cells alone was achieved in several experiments with an anti-gamma-delta TCR antibody. Dominant NKG2C+ clonotypes were found to form about 1.0-7.5% of CD8+ T cells in over 5 donors. Once again these clonotypes came out on top in the CD3+CD56-NKG2C+ fraction of a few donors.

This clonotype was obtained from a man aged 50-60 years who received an inactivated influenza vaccine. The sample in question was CD4+ T cells sorted from PBMCs, obtained 11 to 12 days after vaccination. The chain carries TRBV7-9 and TRBJ2-2; TRBD2 matches 13 bases. This CDR3 is CASTRTSGSNTGELFF. DNA of the CDR3: TGTGCCAGCACCCGGACTAGCGGGAGTAACACCGGGGAGCTGTTTTTT. Full variable domain (outside the CDR3, taken from reference TRBV7-9 and TRBJ2-2): DTGVSQNPRHKITKRGQNVTFRCDPISEHNRLYWYRQTLGQGPEFLTYFQNEAQLEKSRLLSDRFSAERPKGSFSTLEIQRTEQGDSAMYLCASTRTSGSNTGELFFGEGSRLTVL.